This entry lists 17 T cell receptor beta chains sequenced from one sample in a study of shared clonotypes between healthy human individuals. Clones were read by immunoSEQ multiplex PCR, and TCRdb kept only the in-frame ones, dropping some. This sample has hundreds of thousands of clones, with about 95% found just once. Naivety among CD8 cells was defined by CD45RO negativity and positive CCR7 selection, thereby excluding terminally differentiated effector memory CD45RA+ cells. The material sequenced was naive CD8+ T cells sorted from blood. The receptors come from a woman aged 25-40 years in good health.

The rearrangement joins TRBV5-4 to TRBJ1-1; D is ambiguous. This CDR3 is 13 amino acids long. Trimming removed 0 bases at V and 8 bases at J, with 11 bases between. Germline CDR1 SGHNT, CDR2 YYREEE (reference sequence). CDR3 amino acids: CASSLGGIPEAFF. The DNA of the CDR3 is TGTGCCAGCAGCTTGGGAGGAATCCCCGAAGCTTTCTTT.

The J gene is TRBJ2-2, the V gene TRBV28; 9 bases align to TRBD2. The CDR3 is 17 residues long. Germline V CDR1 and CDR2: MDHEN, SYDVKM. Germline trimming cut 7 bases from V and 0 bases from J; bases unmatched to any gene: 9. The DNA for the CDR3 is TGTGCCAGCACCCAGGGACTAGCCCTCCCGAACACCGGGGAGCTGTTTTTT. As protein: CASTQGLALPNTGELFF.

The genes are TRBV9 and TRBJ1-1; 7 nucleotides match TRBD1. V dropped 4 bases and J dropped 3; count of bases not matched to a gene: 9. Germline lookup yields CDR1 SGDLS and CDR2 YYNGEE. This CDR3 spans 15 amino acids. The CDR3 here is CASSLQTTGDTEAFF. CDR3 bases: TGTGCCAGCAGCCTCCAGACCACAGGGGACACTGAAGCTTTCTTT. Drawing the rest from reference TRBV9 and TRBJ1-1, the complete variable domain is DSGVTQTPKHLITATGQRVTLRCSPRSGDLSVYWYQQSLDQGLQFLIQYYNGEERAKGNILERFSAQQFPDLHSELNLSSLELGDSALYFCASSLQTTGDTEAFFGQGTRLTVV.

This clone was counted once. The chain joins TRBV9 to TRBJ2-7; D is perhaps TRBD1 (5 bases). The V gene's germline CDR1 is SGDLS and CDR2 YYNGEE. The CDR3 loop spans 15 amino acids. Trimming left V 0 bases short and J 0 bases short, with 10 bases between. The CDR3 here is CASSVGQQNSYEQYF. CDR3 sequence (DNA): TGTGCCAGCAGCGTAGGACAGCAAAACTCCTACGAGCAGTACTTC.

The CDR3 loop reads CASSSVKNTGELFF. As DNA, the CDR3 is TGTGCCAGCAGTTCAGTCAAGAACACCGGGGAGCTGTTTTTT. The chain has TRBV28 and TRBJ2-2; D is uncertain. Germline CDR1 reads MDHEN; CDR2 reads SYDVKM. Deletions cut 4 bases from V and 1 base from J, with 7 bases between. The CDR3 runs to 14 residues.

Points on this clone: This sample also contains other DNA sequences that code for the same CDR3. CDR3 bases: TGTGCCAGCAGTGTGGGGGTAAGCAATCAGCCCCAGCATTTT. Translated, it gives CASSVGVSNQPQHF. The V call is TRBV28, the J call TRBJ1-5; D is possibly TRBD1 (5 bases). V lost 5 bases, J lost 1 base, and 9 bases lay in between. There are 14 residues in the CDR3. Germline V gene sequence: CDR1 MDHEN, CDR2 SYDVKM. Looking up the rest from reference TRBV28 and TRBJ1-5 gives the full variable domain: DVKVTQSSRYLVKRTGEKVFLECVQDMDHENMFWYRQDPGLGLRLIYFSYDVKMKEKGDIPEGYSVSREKKERFSLILESASTNQTSMYLCASSVGVSNQPQHFGDGTRLSIL.

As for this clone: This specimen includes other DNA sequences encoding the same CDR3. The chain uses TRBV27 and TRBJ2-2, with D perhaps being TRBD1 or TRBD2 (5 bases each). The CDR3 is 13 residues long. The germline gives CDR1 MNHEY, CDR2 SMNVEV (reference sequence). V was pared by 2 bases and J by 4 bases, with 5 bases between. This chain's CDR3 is CASSLGGTGELFF. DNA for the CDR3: TGTGCCAGCAGTTTAGGGGGCACCGGGGAGCTGTTTTTT.

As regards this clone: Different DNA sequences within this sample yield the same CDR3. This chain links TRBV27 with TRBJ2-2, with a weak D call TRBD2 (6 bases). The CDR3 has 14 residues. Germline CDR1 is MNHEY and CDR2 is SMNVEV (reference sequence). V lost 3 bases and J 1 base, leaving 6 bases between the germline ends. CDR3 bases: TGTGCCAGCAGTTTCGGGGGGAACACCGGGGAGCTGTTTTTT. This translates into CASSFGGNTGELFF.

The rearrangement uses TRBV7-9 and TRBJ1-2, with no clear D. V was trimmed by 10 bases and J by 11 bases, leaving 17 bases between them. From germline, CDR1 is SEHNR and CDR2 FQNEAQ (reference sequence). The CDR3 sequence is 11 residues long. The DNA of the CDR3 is TGTGCCACCTTTTCTGGTTCTAGTTACACCTTC. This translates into CATFSGSSYTF.

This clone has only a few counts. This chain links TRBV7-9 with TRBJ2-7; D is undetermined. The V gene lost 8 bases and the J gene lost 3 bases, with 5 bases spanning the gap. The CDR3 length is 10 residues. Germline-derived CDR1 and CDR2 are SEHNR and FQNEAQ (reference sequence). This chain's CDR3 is CASRSYEQYF. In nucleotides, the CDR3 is TGTGCCAGCCGCAGCTACGAGCAGTACTTC.

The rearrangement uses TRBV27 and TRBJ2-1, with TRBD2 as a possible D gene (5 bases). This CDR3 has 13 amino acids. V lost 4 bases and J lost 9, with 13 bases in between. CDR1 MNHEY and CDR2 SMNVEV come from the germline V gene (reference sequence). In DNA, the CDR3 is TGTGCCAGCAGTTCGGGGAACGGCGGTGAGCAGTTCTTC. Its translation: CASSSGNGGEQFF.

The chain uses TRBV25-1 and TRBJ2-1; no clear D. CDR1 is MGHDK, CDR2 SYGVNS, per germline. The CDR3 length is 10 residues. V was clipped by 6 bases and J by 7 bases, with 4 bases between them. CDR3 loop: CASRRNEQFF. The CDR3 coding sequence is TGTGCCAGCAGGCGAAATGAGCAGTTCTTC.

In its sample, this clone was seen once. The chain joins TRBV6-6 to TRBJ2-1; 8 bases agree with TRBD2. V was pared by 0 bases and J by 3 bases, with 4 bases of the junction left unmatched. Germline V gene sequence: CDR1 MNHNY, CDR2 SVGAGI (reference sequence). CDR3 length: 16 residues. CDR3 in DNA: TGTGCCAGCAGTTACTCGGCGACTAGCGACTACAATGAGCAGTTCTTC. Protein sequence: CASSYSATSDYNEQFF.

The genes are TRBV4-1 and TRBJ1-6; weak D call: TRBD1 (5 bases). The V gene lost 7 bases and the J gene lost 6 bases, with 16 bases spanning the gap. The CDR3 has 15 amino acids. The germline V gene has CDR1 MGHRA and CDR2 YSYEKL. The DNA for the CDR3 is TGCGCCAGCAACCCCGGGACCTCGCCTAATTCACCCCTCCACTTT. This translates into CASNPGTSPNSPLHF.

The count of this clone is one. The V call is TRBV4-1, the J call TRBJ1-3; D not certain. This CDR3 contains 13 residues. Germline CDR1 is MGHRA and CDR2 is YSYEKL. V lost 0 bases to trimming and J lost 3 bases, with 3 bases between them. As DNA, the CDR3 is TGCGCCAGCAGCCAAGATCATGGAAACACCATATATTTT. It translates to CASSQDHGNTIYF.

As DNA, the CDR3 is TGTGCCAGCAGTGCCGATTTGAACGGCTATGGCTACACCTTC. This codes for CASSADLNGYGYTF. The genes are TRBV6-1 and TRBJ1-2, with D unclear. The V and J ends lost 4 bases and 4 bases respectively, with 13 bases between them. Germline CDR1 is MNHNS and CDR2 is SASEGT. CDR3 length: 14 amino acids.

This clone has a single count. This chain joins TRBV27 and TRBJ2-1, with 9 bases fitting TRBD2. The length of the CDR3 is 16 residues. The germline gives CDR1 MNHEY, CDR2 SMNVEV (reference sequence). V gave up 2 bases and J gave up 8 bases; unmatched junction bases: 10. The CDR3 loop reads CASSLSISGSIDEQFF. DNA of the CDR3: TGTGCCAGCAGTTTAAGCATTAGCGGGAGTATAGATGAGCAGTTCTTC.